This is a list of T cell receptor beta chains from one sample in a study of blood T cell repertoires in COVID-19. Sequenced by immunoSEQ multiplex PCR; TCRdb stores in-frame clones only, minus some. The sample includes 40,000 to 50,000 clones, about nine tenths of them seen just once. Sequenced material: peripheral blood. The source is a man aged 65 to 85 with acute or convalescent COVID-19. Each CDR3 is given with its conserved first and last residue. The order of the fields is V gene, CDR3 length, clone size, CDR3 protein. Only some rows state a clone size, as once, few, many or a class for expanded clones.

TRBV7-8 | 14 | . | CASSLRTGGWEQYF
TRBV15 | 16 | . | CATSSRLAGGQNEQFF
TRBV3-1/TRBV3-2 | 14 | . | CASSQDKQVYGYTF
TRBV5-6 | 15 | . | CASSSRDSSGNTIYF
TRBV4-3 | 15 | . | CASSPDRSSSYEQYF
TRBV7-2 | 18 | . | CASSLGLLTGGLSYEQYF
TRBV6-5 | 12 | few | CAGGTAYNEQFF
TRBV2 | 15 | . | CASSVDRGGPYEQYF
TRBV7-9 | 15 | . | CASSLAGAAGNTIYF
TRBV10-3 | 16 | . | CAISESGSLQGQPQHF
TRBV5-1 | 17 | once | CASSLEPRGMGDLGYTF
TRBV3-1/TRBV3-2 | 17 | . | CASTPQSVAVNTGELFF
TRBV5-1 | 16 | . | CASSWTGVLNTGELFF
TRBV3-1/TRBV3-2 | 14 | once | CASSLAGGQETQYF
TRBV7-3 | 16 | once | CASSLMGDRGNSPLHF
TRBV7-8 | 16 | . | CASSLAYPGVRTEAFF
TRBV7-9 | 12 | . | CASSLGTYGYTF
TRBV6-2/TRBV6-3 | 15 | . | CASSYSRQGGATQYF
TRBV10-2 | 14 | . | CASSEADRPGELFF
TRBV6-2/TRBV6-3 | 15 | . | CASSYGLATNEKLFF
TRBV7-6 | 18 | . | CASSLLAGGSSYNSPLHF
TRBV7-8 | 17 | . | CASSMGQGPLSGNTIYF
TRBV12-5 | 16 | . | CASGLLTTGVNSPLHF
TRBV5-4 | 12 | . | CASSLERFEQYF
TRBV4-1 | 20 | . | CASSQTSGTGGSGSGNTIYF
TRBV28 | 13 | . | CASSQMDRGKLFF
TRBV19 | 14 | . | CVSTGDHMNTEAFF
TRBV27 | 15 | . | CASSPRQGIGNIQYF
TRBV9 | 15 | . | CASSDDPGHTYGYTF
TRBV5-6 | 15 | few | CASSPRTGGGQPQHF
TRBV30 | 14 | . | CAWTNGQGGSPLHF
TRBV4-2 | 20 | . | CASSQEKGQGAVIARSPLHF
TRBV11-2 | 13 | . | CASSRPGGAEAFF
TRBV5-1 | 15 | . | CASSLGRGGNSPLHF
TRBV6-5 | 15 | . | CASSRAGAGYNEQFF
TRBV10-3 | 14 | . | CAISRTGGNQPQHF
TRBV6-2/TRBV6-3 | 14 | . | CASSTGFGANVLTF
TRBV29-1 | 15 | . | CSVAATGAGNQPQHF
TRBV15 | 12 | . | CATSRVQTEAFF
TRBV6-6 | 15 | . | CASSYGDRSPYEQYF
TRBV5-1 | 14 | . | CASSLGTGNSPLHF
TRBV5-8 | 14 | . | CASSLRGSNEKLFF
TRBV9 | 12 | . | CASSVAGNEQFF